Shown below are 2 T cell receptor beta chains from a single sample sequenced in a study of blood T cell repertoires in COVID-19. The method was immunoSEQ multiplex PCR; TCRdb's version includes in-frame clones alone and lacks a portion of them. The sample carries 320,000 or so clones, 88% recorded once. Sequenced input: PBMCs or T cells enriched from blood (not recorded which). These receptors came from a man aged 30 to 45 who had recovered from COVID-19.

The gene calls are TRBV11-2 and TRBJ2-7; TRBD1 matches at 8 bases. J gave up 0 bases and V 3 bases, and 4 bases lay outside the gene matches. Germline CDR1 and CDR2: SGHAT and FQNNGV. The CDR3 runs to 15 residues. CDR3 bases: TGTGCCAGCAGCTTGCGGACAGGGCACTCCTACGAGCAGTACTTC. It specifies CASSLRTGHSYEQYF. Combining the CDR3 with reference TRBV11-2 and TRBJ2-7 gives the whole variable domain EAGVAQSPRYKIIEKRQSVAFWCNPISGHATLYWYQQILGQGPKLLIQFQNNGVVDDSQLPKDRFSAERLKGVDSTLKIQPAKLEDSAVYLCASSLRTGHSYEQYFGPGTRLTVT.

The chain recombines TRBV30 with TRBJ2-7, with D possibly being TRBD2 (5 bases). V was trimmed by 1 base and J by 7 bases, leaving 11 bases between them. This CDR3 is built from 12 residues. CDR1 and CDR2 from the germline V gene are GTSNPN and SVGIG (reference sequence). CDR3 nucleotides: TGTGCCTGGAGTGGCGGAGGTCTGGAGCAGTACTTC. Encoded protein: CAWSGGGLEQYF.